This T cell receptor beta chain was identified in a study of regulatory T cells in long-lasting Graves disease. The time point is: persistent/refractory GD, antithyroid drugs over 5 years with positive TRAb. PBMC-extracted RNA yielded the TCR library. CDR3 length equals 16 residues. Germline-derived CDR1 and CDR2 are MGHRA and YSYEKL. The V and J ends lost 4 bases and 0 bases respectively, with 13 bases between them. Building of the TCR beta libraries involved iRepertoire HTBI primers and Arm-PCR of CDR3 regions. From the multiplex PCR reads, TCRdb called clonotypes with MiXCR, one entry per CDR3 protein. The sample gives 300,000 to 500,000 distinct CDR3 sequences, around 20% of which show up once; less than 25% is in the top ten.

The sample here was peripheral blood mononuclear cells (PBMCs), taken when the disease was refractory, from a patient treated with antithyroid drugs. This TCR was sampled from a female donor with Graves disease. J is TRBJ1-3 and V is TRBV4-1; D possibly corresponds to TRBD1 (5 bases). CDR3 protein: CASSLERTLSGNTIYF. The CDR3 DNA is TGCGCCAGCAGCCTTGAGCGGACACTCTCTGGAAACACCATATATTTT.